The 15 T cell receptor beta chains below come from one sample, sequenced in a study of T cells in Graves' hyperthyroidism and ophthalmopathy (dated by TCRdb to about 2019). The receptor library was made with multiplex PCR. Sequencing relied on an Illumina HiSeq 2000. The TCR beta CDR3 regions were amplified from RNA transcripts. A first-round RT-PCR of the TCR CDR3 used the HTBI primer set with the Qiagen OneStep RT-PCR kit. Using fastp trimming at Q25 and MiXCR clonotype assembly, TCRdb reanalyzed the public sequencing data and kept in-frame beta chains. Rows are combined by CDR3 protein, so each entry shows the most common genes and DNA. For this sample the table gives around 760,000 distinct CDR3 sequences, of which 30% to 40% were detected only once. The ten largest account for approximately 31% of the sample. Sequencing was performed on blood. The receptors were gathered from a woman aged 40 to 49 with Graves' hyperthyroidism.

V usage is TRBV20-1 and J usage is TRBJ1-1, with D tentatively TRBD1 (6 bases). Trimming left V 5 bases short and J 5 bases short, with 18 bases between. Germline CDR1 is DFQATT and CDR2 is SNEGSKA (reference sequence). This CDR3 is 14 amino acids long. CDR3 nucleotides: TGCAGTGCTCCGTTCGGGGGCGGGGGAACTGAAGCTTTCTTT. Protein sequence: CSAPFGGGGTEAFF.

In this sample, this clonotype turned up many times. The chain couples TRBV2 to TRBJ2-5, with D perhaps matching TRBD1 (6 bases). Trimming took off 3 bases at V and 2 bases at J, with 13 bases between the two ends. The CDR3 covers 15 residues. Germline V gives CDR1 SNHLY, CDR2 FYNNEI. CDR3 region: CASSDEEDRQETQYF. CDR3 DNA sequence: TGTGCCAGCAGTGACGAAGAGGACAGACAAGAGACCCAGTACTTC. Full variable domain (remainder filled in from reference TRBV2 and TRBJ2-5): EPEVTQTPSHQVTQMGQEVILRCVPISNHLYFYWYRQILGQKVEFLVSFYNNEISEKSEIFDDQFSVERPDGSNFTLKIRSTKLEDSAMYFCASSDEEDRQETQYFGPGTRLLVL.

Comment on this clonotype: Possible read error: a much larger clone is one base away. CDR3 protein: CSARDRANYGYTF. CDR3 nucleotide sequence: TGCAGTGCTAGGGACAGGGCTAACTATGGCTACACCTTC. This chain joins TRBV20-1 and TRBJ1-2; 8 nucleotides agree with TRBD1. The CDR3 has 13 amino acids. The trim removed 3 bases at V and 0 bases at J, leaving 0 bases unmatched. Germline assignment: CDR1 DFQATT and CDR2 SNEGSKA (reference sequence).

At least ten counts were recorded for this clonotype. J is TRBJ2-5 and V is TRBV20-1; 7 bases match TRBD2. Looked up from germline, CDR1 is DFQATT and CDR2 is SNEGSKA (reference sequence). This CDR3 contains 15 residues. V shed 3 bases and J 5 bases; nucleotides not matched to a gene: 12. CDR3 bases: TGCAGTGCTAGGGGCTACGGCGGGAGCGGGGAGACCCAGTACTTC. This encodes CSARGYGGSGETQYF.

This sequence joins TRBV9 and TRBJ1-5, with D unresolved. The CDR3 spans 13 residues. V was trimmed by 4 bases and J by 8 bases, leaving 13 bases between them. Germline assignment: CDR1 SGDLS and CDR2 YYNGEE. The CDR3 sequence is CASSRVGVKPQHF. The DNA of the CDR3 is TGTGCCAGCAGCCGGGTCGGGGTAAAGCCCCAGCATTTT.

V is TRBV6-6 and J is TRBJ1-1; D not resolved. This CDR3 is built from 13 residues. V lost 8 bases and J lost 0, with 10 bases in between. Per germline, CDR1 MNHNY and CDR2 SVGAGI (reference sequence). The CDR3 DNA sequence: TGTGCCAGCCTGTTAAACATGAACACTGAAGCTTTCTTT. Translating it yields CASLLNMNTEAFF.

The sample holds many counts of this clonotype. One end of the junction is discordant with germline, which a read error may explain. This chain links TRBV19 with TRBJ1-5; 10 nucleotides agree with TRBD1. CDR3 length: 16 amino acids. The germline CDR1 and CDR2 sequences are LNHDA and SQIVND (reference sequence). The CDR3 DNA follows: TGTGCCAGTAGTATAGGCACAGGACAGGGGGATCAACCCCAGCATTTT. This gives the protein CASSIGTGQGDQPQHF.

This clonotype was recorded many times. The rearrangement links TRBV29-1 to TRBJ1-2; tentative D call: TRBD1 (5 bases). This CDR3 is 13 amino acids long. The V end lost 5 bases, the J end lost 2 bases, and 12 bases lay between the germline ends. From germline, CDR1 is SQVTM and CDR2 ANQGSEA. The CDR3 sequence: CSVKQQGNYGYTF. In nucleotides, the CDR3 is TGCAGCGTTAAACAGCAGGGAAACTATGGCTACACCTTC.

A single count supports this clonotype. The CDR3 nucleotides read TGCAGCGTGGAAACGGACCCGATACTCGGCTACACCTTC. Protein sequence: CSVETDPILGYTF. This chain uses TRBV29-1 with TRBJ1-2, with D hard to call. The CDR3 covers 13 residues. Germline-derived CDR1 and CDR2 are SQVTM and ANQGSEA. With 6 bases removed from V and 8 bases from J, the gap between germline ends came to 19 bases.

The table lists this clonotype with many counts. The CDR3 here is CASSMDSRSNQPQHF. The CDR3 nucleotides are TGTGCCAGTAGCATGGACAGTCGAAGCAATCAGCCCCAGCATTTT. The chain couples TRBV19 to TRBJ1-5, with D tentatively TRBD1 (6 bases). The CDR3 runs to 15 residues. Germline V gene sequence: CDR1 LNHDA, CDR2 SQIVND (reference sequence). Trimming removed 6 bases from V and 1 base from J, with 13 bases in between.

The rearrangement uses TRBV7-8 and TRBJ2-7; D not certain. CDR1 is SGHVS, CDR2 FQNEAQ, per germline. CDR3 length: 15 amino acids. The ends were cut back, 1 base at V and 0 bases at J, with 10 bases in the middle. The CDR3 region has the DNA TGTGCCAGCAGCTTAGGTCAGGCCCCCTCCTACGAGCAGTACTTC. Encoded protein: CASSLGQAPSYEQYF. Filled out from reference TRBV7-8 and TRBJ2-7, the complete variable domain reads GAGVSQSPRYKVAKRGQDVALRCDPISGHVSLFWYQQALGQGPEFLTYFQNEAQLDKSGLPSDRFFAERPEGSVSTLKIQRTQQEDSAVYLCASSLGQAPSYEQYFGPGTRLTVT.

The V call is TRBV4-3, the J call TRBJ1-2, with a possible D match to TRBD1 (6 bases). Trimming shortened V by 5 bases and J by 4 bases, and 17 bases separated the two germline ends. Germline V lookup: CDR1 LGHNA, CDR2 YSLEER. This CDR3 is built from 15 residues. In DNA form, the CDR3 reads TGCGCCAGCAGCTATGGGGCAGGGGTCGGCTATGGCTACACCTTC. It specifies CASSYGAGVGYGYTF.

This chain connects TRBV2 to TRBJ1-6, with D perhaps matching TRBD1 (5 bases). CDR3 length: 15 amino acids. V lost 9 bases and J lost 5, with 17 bases in between. Germline CDR1 SNHLY, CDR2 FYNNEI. CDR3 loop: CASRLVGHDNSPLHF. CDR3 nucleotides: TGTGCCAGTCGATTGGTAGGACATGATAATTCACCCCTCCACTTT.

The chain links TRBV30 to TRBJ2-7, with D unresolved. The V end was cut by 2 bases, the J end by 11 bases, with 13 bases between. In germline, CDR1 is GTSNPN, CDR2 SVGIG (reference sequence). CDR3 length equals 11 residues. The CDR3 region has the DNA TGTGCCTGGAGTAAAATGCAGGTGAAGTACTTC. As protein: CAWSKMQVKYF. The entire variable domain, with the rest obtained from reference TRBV30 and TRBJ2-7, is as follows: SQTIHQWPATLVQPVGSPLSLECTVEGTSNPNLYWYRQAAGRGLQLLFYSVGIGQISSEVPQNLSASRPQDRQFILSSKKLLLSDSGFYLCAWSKMQVKYFGPGTRLTVT.

The chain carries TRBV14 and TRBJ2-5; TRBD2 matches at 7 bases. Trimming at V came to 2 bases and at J to 4 bases, leaving 7 bases not matched to a gene. From germline, CDR1 is SGHDN and CDR2 FVKESK. The CDR3 is 15 amino acids. CDR3 sequence reads: CASSQQAGVPETQYF. The CDR3, as DNA: TGTGCCAGCAGCCAACAGGCGGGAGTTCCAGAGACCCAGTACTTC.